The rows below give T cell receptor beta chains drawn from one sample of a study of shared clonotypes between healthy human individuals. TCRdb's table, derived via immunoSEQ multiplex PCR, lists solely in-frame clones and lacks some. The sample holds more than 2,000,000 clones, around nine tenths seen once. Sequenced material: naive CD4+ T cells sorted from blood. These receptors originate from a man between 18 and 29 years old in good health. The CDR3 runs from the conserved cysteine through the conserved F or W. D genes are given only for firm matches. Clone size appears in some rows only: once, few, many, or a class for an expanded clone.

CDR3aa,CDR3nt,abundance,j_gene,d_gene,v_gene
CASRFDWGTGELFF,TGCGCCAGCAGATTCGACTGGGGGACCGGGGAGCTGTTTTTT,-,TRBJ2-2,-,TRBV5-1
CASSYSGTYEQYF,TGTGCCAGCAGCTACTCCGGGACCTACGAGCAGTACTTC,-,TRBJ2-7,-,TRBV5-4
CASSYATDSNQPQHF,TGTGCCAGCAGTTACGCGACTGATAGCAATCAGCCCCAGCATTTT,-,TRBJ1-5,-,TRBV6-6
CASSASRGGLNTGELFF,TGTGCCAGCAGCGCCTCTCGCGGGGGGCTGAACACCGGGGAGCTGTTTTTT,-,TRBJ2-2,TRBD2,TRBV9
CASSPQMGVRFYNEQFF,TGCGCCAGCAGCCCCCAAATGGGGGTTCGATTCTACAATGAGCAGTTCTTC,-,TRBJ2-1,-,TRBV5-1
CASSFGRNNSPLHF,TGTGCCAGCAGCTTCGGACGGAATAATTCACCCCTCCACTTT,-,TRBJ1-6,-,TRBV5-8
CASSPRTGLDRPYEQYF,TGTGCCAGCTCACCACGTACGGGACTAGACCGTCCCTACGAGCAGTACTTC,-,TRBJ2-7,TRBD2,TRBV18
CASSRTTGMSSYNSPLHF,TGCGCCAGCAGCCGGACGACAGGGATGAGCTCCTATAATTCACCCCTCCACTTT,-,TRBJ1-6,TRBD1,TRBV5-1
CASSQRTSGGDSNEQFF,TGTGCCAGCAGCCAACGGACTAGCGGGGGGGATTCCAATGAGCAGTTCTTC,-,TRBJ2-1,TRBD2,TRBV4-2
CASSSGGGYEQYF,TGTGCCAGCAGTTCAGGGGGCGGCTACGAGCAGTACTTC,-,TRBJ2-7,TRBD1,TRBV5-4
CASSMPQTGYLYGYTF,TGTGCCAGTAGTATGCCCCAGACAGGGTACCTCTATGGCTACACCTTC,-,TRBJ1-2,TRBD1,TRBV19
CASSFSGTDYGYTF,TGCGCCAGCAGCTTCAGTGGGACAGACTATGGCTACACCTTC,-,TRBJ1-2,TRBD1,TRBV5-1
CASTMGQDGGYTF,TGTGCCAGCACTATGGGACAGGACGGTGGCTACACCTTC,-,TRBJ1-2,TRBD1,TRBV6-6
CASSTQGFADTQYF,TGTGCCAGTAGTACACAGGGTTTTGCAGATACGCAGTATTTT,-,TRBJ2-3,-,TRBV19
CAWSVESQPQHF,TGTGCCTGGAGTGTAGAAAGCCAGCCCCAGCATTTT,few,TRBJ1-5,-,TRBV30
CASSQTSGGYEQYF,TGTGCCAGCTCGCAAACTAGCGGGGGCTACGAGCAGTACTTC,-,TRBJ2-7,TRBD2,TRBV18
CASSYSSRGTEAFF,TGTGCCAGCAGTTACTCGAGTAGGGGCACTGAAGCTTTCTTT,-,TRBJ1-1,-,TRBV6-5
CASSTGLNTEAFF,TGTGCCAGCAGTACCGGGCTCAACACTGAAGCTTTCTTT,-,TRBJ1-1,-,TRBV2
CASSPQDRGDSAGELFF,TGTGCCAGCTCACCACAAGACAGGGGGGATTCCGCCGGGGAGCTGTTTTTT,-,TRBJ2-2,TRBD1,TRBV18
CAWSVRGIYEQYF,TGTGCCTGGAGTGTACGGGGAATCTACGAGCAGTACTTC,-,TRBJ2-7,-,TRBV30